This T cell receptor (beta chain) was sequenced during a study of cytomegalovirus exposure and HLA in healthy donors. Healthy bone marrow donors supplied every sample. In regard to this clone: Its antigen remains unknown.

It was with 60 Vbeta and 13 Jbeta primers that the PCR ran. Generated by immunoSEQ multiplex PCR, the TCRdb table keeps only in-frame clones and is missing some. Of roughly 120,000 clones detected, about 80% appear once; the ten largest clones hold 4% to 5%. General observations from the study: In an earlier analysis, productive rearrangement rates for most beta V segments clustered near 87% or 30%. V- and J-gene trimming of TCR beta was linked (in a later analysis) to a missense DCLRE1C variant. Immune exposure was documented only through CMV serostatus.

The specimen was PBMCs. The TCR originated in a man in his fifties or sixties in good health and CMV-seropositive.

CDR3 nucleotides: TGTGCCAGCAGTTACTCGTATAGGAACACCGGGGAGCTGTTTTTT. It translates to CASSYSYRNTGELFF. The chain couples TRBV6-5 to TRBJ2-2; D remains ambiguous. Trimming left V 0 bases short and J 1 base short, with 6 bases between. Germline CDR1 reads MNHEY; CDR2 reads SVGAGI. The CDR3 has 15 amino acids.